The 9 T cell receptor beta chains below all came from one sample that was sequenced in a study of cytomegalovirus exposure and HLA in healthy donors. Use of 60 Vbeta and 13 Jbeta primers characterized the PCR. Sequenced by immunoSEQ multiplex PCR; TCRdb stores in-frame clones only, minus some. Its clone listing holds some 75,000 clones. The sample taken for sequencing was PBMCs. The source of these receptors is a female donor in good health and CMV-seropositive.

The rearrangement joins TRBV4-2 to TRBJ1-2, with 11 bases that match TRBD1. CDR1 is LGHNA, CDR2 YNFKEQ, per germline. V shed 0 bases and J 7 bases; nucleotides not matched to a gene: 4. This CDR3 is 15 amino acids long. The CDR3 bases are TGTGCCAGCAGCCAAGAGAGGACAGGGGGCTCTGGCTACACCTTC. It codes for CASSQERTGGSGYTF.

The chain recombines TRBV7-2 with TRBJ1-4; 8 positions agree with TRBD1. This CDR3 region has 16 residues. V shed 5 bases and J 8 bases; nucleotides not matched to a gene: 13. Germline CDR1 SGHTA, CDR2 FQGNSA. The DNA for the CDR3 is TGTGCCAGCAGCCCAGTGGGACAGGTCCCTGGGGAAAAACTGTTTTTT. As protein: CASSPVGQVPGEKLFF.

The CDR3 DNA reads TGCGCCAGCAGCTCCGACAGGGGTAAATTGTACTTC. Its translation: CASSSDRGKLYF. The V gene is TRBV5-1, the J gene TRBJ2-7; the match to TRBD1 covers 8 bases. Germline CDR1 reads SGHRS; CDR2 reads YFSETQ. The CDR3 runs 12 residues. The V gene end was trimmed by 3 bases and the J gene end by 12 bases; junction bases not matched to a gene: 8. Using reference TRBV5-1 and TRBJ2-7 for the parts outside the CDR3, the full variable domain is KAGVTQTPRYLIKTRGQQVTLSCSPISGHRSVSWYQQTPGQGLQFLFEYFSETQRNKGNFPGRFSGRQFSNSRSEMNVSTLELGDSALYLCASSSDRGKLYFGPGTRLTVT.

As to this clone: Compared with germline, one end of the junction differs, possibly owing to a read error. V gene TRBV6-5 combines with J gene TRBJ1-6; 8 bases line up with TRBD1. The CDR3 consists of 13 residues. Per germline, CDR1 MNHEY and CDR2 SVGAGI. CDR3 in DNA: TGTGCCAGCAGTAGGGACAGGCCCTCACCCCTCCATTTT. Amino acids: CASSRDRPSPLHF.

V is TRBV25-1 and J is TRBJ1-1, with TRBD1 matching over 8 bases. There are 15 residues in the CDR3. V lost 5 bases and J lost 5; bases outside the gene matches: 10. Germline loops: CDR1 MGHDK, CDR2 SYGVNS. The CDR3 nucleotides are TGTGCCAGCAGTCGCTACGGACAGGGAAAAACTGAAGCTTTCTTT. This sequence encodes CASSRYGQGKTEAFF.

The chain couples TRBV25-1 to TRBJ2-7; possible D gene TRBD1, 6 bases. CDR3 length: 14 residues. Per the germline V gene, CDR1 is MGHDK and CDR2 is SYGVNS. Trimming took off 4 bases at V and 2 bases at J, with 12 bases between the two ends. The DNA for the CDR3 is TGTGCCAGCAGTGGGCTTGGGACAACCTACGAGCAGTACTTC. Protein: CASSGLGTTYEQYF.

This rearrangement joins TRBV30 to TRBJ1-5; 9 positions match TRBD1. V lost 3 bases to trimming and J lost 4 bases; unmatched junction nucleotides: 4. The germline V gene has CDR1 GTSNPN and CDR2 SVGIG (reference sequence). This CDR3 spans 14 amino acids. The CDR3 here is CAWSDGTGNQPQHF. The CDR3 DNA reads as TGTGCCTGGAGCGACGGGACAGGGAATCAGCCCCAGCATTTT. Full variable domain (rest looked up from reference TRBV30 and TRBJ1-5): SQTIHQWPATLVQPVGSPLSLECTVEGTSNPNLYWYRQAAGRGLQLLFYSVGIGQISSEVPQNLSASRPQDRQFILSSKKLLLSDSGFYLCAWSDGTGNQPQHFGDGTRLSIL.

The rearrangement joins TRBV13 to TRBJ1-2; no reliable D call. The V and J ends lost 4 bases and 4 bases respectively, with 13 bases between them. This CDR3 comprises 14 residues. In germline, CDR1 is PRHDT, CDR2 FYEKMQ (reference sequence). CDR3 in amino acids: CASSSLVISYGYTF. The CDR3 DNA reads as TGTGCCAGCAGCTCCCTAGTCATATCCTATGGCTACACCTTC.

The V and J genes are TRBV6-1 and TRBJ2-6; D gene uncertain. The germline CDR1 and CDR2 sequences are MNHNS and SASEGT. V gave up 4 bases and J gave up 0 bases, with 10 bases separating them. This CDR3 is built from 16 residues. The chain's CDR3 is CASSAQVGSGANVLTF. The CDR3 region has the DNA TGTGCCAGCAGTGCGCAGGTCGGCTCTGGGGCCAACGTCCTGACTTTC.